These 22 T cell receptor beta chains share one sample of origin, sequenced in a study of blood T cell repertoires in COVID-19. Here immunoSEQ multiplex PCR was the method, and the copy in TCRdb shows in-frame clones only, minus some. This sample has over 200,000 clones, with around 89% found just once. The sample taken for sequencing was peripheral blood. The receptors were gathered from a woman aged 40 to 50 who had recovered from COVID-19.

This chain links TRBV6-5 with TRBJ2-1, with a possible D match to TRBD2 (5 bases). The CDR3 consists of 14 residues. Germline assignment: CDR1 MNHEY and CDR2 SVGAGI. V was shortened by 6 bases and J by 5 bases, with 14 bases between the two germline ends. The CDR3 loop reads CASSLWETHNEQFF. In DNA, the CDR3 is TGTGCCAGCAGCCTGTGGGAGACCCACAATGAGCAGTTCTTC.

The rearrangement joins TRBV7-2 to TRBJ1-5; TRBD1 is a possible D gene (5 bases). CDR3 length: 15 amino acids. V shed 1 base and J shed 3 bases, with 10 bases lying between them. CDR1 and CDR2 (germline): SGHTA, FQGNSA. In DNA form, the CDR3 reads TGTGCCAGCAGCTTAGTGCCAGGGCCCAATCAGCCCCAGCATTTT. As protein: CASSLVPGPNQPQHF.

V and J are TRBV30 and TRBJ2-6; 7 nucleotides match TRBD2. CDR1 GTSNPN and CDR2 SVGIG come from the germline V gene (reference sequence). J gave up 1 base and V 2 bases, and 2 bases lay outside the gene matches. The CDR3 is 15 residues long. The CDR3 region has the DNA TGTGCCTGGAGTCCGGGGGGTTCTGGGGCCAACGTCCTGACTTTC. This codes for CAWSPGGSGANVLTF.

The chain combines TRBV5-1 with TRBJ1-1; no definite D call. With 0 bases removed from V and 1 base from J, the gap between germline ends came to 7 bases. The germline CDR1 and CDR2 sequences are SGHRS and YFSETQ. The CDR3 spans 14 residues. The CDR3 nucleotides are TGCGCCAGCAGCTTGGGTGGCGGGAACACTGAAGCTTTCTTT. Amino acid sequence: CASSLGGGNTEAFF. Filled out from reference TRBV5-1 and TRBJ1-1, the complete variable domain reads KAGVTQTPRYLIKTRGQQVTLSCSPISGHRSVSWYQQTPGQGLQFLFEYFSETQRNKGNFPGRFSGRQFSNSRSEMNVSTLELGDSALYLCASSLGGGNTEAFFGQGTRLTVV.

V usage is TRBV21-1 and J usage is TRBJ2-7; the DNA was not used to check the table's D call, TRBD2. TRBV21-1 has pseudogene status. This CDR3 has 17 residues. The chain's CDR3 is CASSKALWLVPSYEQYV. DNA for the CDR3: TGTGCCAGCAGCAAAGCGCTCTGGCTAGTCCCGTCCTACGAGCAGTACGTC.

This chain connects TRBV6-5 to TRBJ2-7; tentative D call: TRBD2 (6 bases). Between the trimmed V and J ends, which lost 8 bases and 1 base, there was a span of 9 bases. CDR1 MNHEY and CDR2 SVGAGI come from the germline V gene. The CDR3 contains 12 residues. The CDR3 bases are TGTGCCAGCCGACGGGGGTCCTACGAGCAGTACTTC. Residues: CASRRGSYEQYF.

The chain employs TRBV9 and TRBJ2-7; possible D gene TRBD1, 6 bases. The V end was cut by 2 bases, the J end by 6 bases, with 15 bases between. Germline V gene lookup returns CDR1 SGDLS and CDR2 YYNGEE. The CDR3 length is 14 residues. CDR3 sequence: CASSVVGQGGEQYF. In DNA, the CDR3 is TGTGCCAGCAGCGTTGTTGGCCAAGGGGGCGAGCAGTACTTC.

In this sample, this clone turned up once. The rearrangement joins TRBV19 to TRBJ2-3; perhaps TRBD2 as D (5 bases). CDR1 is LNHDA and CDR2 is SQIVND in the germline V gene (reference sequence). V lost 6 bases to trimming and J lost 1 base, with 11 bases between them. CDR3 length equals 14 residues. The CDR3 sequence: CASRALAGTDTQYF. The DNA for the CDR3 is TGTGCCAGTAGGGCCCTAGCCGGCACAGATACGCAGTATTTT.

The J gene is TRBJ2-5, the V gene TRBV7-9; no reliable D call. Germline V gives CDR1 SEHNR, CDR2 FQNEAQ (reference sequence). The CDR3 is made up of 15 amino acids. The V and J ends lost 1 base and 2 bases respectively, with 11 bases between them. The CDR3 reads CASSLGAGKQETQYF. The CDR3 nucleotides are TGTGCCAGCAGCTTAGGAGCAGGCAAACAAGAGACCCAGTACTTC.

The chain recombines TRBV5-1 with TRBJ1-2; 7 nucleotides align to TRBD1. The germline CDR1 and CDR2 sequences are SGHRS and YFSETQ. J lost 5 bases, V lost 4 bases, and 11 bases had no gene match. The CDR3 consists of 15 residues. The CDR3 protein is CASSVDSGGQYGYTF. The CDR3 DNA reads TGCGCCAGCAGCGTGGACAGCGGGGGACAGTATGGCTACACCTTC. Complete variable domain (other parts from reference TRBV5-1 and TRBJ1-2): KAGVTQTPRYLIKTRGQQVTLSCSPISGHRSVSWYQQTPGQGLQFLFEYFSETQRNKGNFPGRFSGRQFSNSRSEMNVSTLELGDSALYLCASSVDSGGQYGYTFGSGTRLTVV.

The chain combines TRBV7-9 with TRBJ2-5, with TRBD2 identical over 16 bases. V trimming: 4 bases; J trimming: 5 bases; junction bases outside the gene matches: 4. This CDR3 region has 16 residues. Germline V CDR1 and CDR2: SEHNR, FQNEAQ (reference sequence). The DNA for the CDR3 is TGTGCCAGCAGCTCCGGGACTAGCGGGAGGGTGGAGACCCAGTACTTC. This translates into CASSSGTSGRVETQYF.

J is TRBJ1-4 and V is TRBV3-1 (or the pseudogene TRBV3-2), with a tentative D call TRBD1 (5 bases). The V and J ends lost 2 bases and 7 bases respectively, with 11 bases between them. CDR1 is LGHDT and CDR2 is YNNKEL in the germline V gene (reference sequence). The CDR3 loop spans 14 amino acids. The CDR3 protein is CASSQPGGTEKLFF. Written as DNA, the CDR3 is TGTGCCAGCAGCCAACCTGGCGGGACTGAAAAACTGTTTTTT.

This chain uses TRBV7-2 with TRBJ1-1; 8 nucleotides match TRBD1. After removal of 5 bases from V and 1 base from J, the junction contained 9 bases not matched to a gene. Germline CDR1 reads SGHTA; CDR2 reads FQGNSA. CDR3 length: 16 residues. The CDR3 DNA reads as TGTGCCAGCAGCCCTAGGACAGGGCTCCCGAACACTGAAGCTTTCTTT. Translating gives CASSPRTGLPNTEAFF.

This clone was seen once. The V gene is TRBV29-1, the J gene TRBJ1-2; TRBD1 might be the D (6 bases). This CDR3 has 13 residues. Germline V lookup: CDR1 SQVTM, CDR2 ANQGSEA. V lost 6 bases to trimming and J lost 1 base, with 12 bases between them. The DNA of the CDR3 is TGCAGCGTCGCAGGGGAAATTAACTATGGCTACACCTTC. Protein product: CSVAGEINYGYTF.

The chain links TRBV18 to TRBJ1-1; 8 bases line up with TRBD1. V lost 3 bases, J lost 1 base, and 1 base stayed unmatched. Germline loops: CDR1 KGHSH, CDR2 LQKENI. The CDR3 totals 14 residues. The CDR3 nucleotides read TGTGCCAGCTCACCGGGACAGGCGAACACTGAAGCTTTCTTT. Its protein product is CASSPGQANTEAFF.

The CDR3 here is CASSQLDSRTDTQYF. In nucleotides, the CDR3 is TGTGCCAGCAGCCAATTGGACAGCCGCACAGATACGCAGTATTTT. The V call is TRBV7-8, the J call TRBJ2-3; maybe TRBD1 (6 bases). Germline-derived CDR1 and CDR2 are SGHVS and FQNEAQ. The CDR3 consists of 15 residues. Trimming removed 5 bases at V and 1 base at J, with 13 bases between.

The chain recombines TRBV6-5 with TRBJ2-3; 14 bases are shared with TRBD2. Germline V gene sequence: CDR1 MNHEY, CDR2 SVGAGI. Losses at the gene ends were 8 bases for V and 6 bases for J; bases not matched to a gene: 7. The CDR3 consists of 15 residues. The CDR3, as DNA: TGTGCCAGCCCCCGGACTAGCGGGAGGTGGGATACGCAGTATTTT. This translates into CASPRTSGRWDTQYF.

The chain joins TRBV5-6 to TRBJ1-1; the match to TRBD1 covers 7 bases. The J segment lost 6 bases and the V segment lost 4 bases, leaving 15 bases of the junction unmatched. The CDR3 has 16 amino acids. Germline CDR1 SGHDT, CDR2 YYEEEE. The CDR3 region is CASSPFYHRGAAEAFF. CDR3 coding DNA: TGTGCCAGCAGCCCGTTCTACCACAGGGGCGCGGCTGAAGCTTTCTTT. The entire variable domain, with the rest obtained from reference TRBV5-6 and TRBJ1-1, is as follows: DAGVTQSPTHLIKTRGQQVTLRCSPKSGHDTVSWYQQALGQGPQFIFQYYEEEERQRGNFPDRFSGHQFPNYSSELNVNALLLGDSALYLCASSPFYHRGAAEAFFGQGTRLTVV.

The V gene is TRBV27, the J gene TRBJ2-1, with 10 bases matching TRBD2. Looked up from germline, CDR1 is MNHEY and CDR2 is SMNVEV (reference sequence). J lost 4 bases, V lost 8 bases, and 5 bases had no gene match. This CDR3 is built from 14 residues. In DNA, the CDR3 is TGTGCCAGCCGCGGGACTAGCGAATACAATGAGCAGTTCTTC. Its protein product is CASRGTSEYNEQFF.

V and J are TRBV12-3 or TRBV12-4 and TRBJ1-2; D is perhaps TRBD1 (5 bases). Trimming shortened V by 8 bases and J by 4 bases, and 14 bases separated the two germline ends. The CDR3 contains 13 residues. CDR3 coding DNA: TGTGCCAGCCCCACGGGGGATAGCTATGGCTACACCTTC. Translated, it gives CASPTGDSYGYTF.

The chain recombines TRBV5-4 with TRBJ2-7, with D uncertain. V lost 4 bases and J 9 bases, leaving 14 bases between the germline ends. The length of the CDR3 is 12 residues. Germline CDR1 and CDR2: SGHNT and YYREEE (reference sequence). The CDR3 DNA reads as TGTGCCAGCAGCGGGCAAGGCCCCGGGCAGTACTTC. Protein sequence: CASSGQGPGQYF. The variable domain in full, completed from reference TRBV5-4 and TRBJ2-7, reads ETGVTQSPTHLIKTRGQQVTLRCSSQSGHNTVSWYQQALGQGPQFIFQYYREEENGRGNFPPRFSGLQFPNYSSELNVNALELDDSALYLCASSGQGPGQYFGPGTRLTVT.

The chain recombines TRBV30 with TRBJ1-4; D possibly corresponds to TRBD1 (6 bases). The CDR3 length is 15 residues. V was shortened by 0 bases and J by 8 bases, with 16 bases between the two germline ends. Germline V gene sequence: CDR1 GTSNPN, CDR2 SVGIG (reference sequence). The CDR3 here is CAWSVFGQGNEKLFF. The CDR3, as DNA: TGTGCCTGGAGTGTATTCGGGCAGGGGAACGAAAAACTGTTTTTT.